This is a list of T cell receptor beta chains from one sample in a study of cytomegalovirus exposure and HLA in healthy donors. Measured with immunoSEQ multiplex PCR; TCRdb has only the in-frame clones, and not every one. The sample consists of some 120,000 clones, over 75% of them appearing once. The sequencing input was PBMCs. These receptors all come from a young man in good health and CMV-seronegative. Each CDR3 is given with its conserved first and last residue. D genes are given only for firm matches. Clone size is stated in some rows and not others, as once, few, many or a class when expanded.

-	-	TRBJ1-1	TRBV6-1	TGTGCCAGCAGTCCGTGGAACACTGAAGCTTTCTTT	CASSPWNTEAFF
few	TRBD2	TRBJ2-1	TRBV27	TGTGCCAGCAGTCCAAGCGGGGGGAGGAGAGATGAGCAGTTCTTC	CASSPSGGRRDEQFF
-	TRBD2	TRBJ2-5	TRBV28	TGTGCCAGCAGGTCTAGCGGGGGTGAACAAGAGACCCAGTACTTC	CASRSSGGEQETQYF
-	-	TRBJ1-1	TRBV5-1	TGCGCCAGCAGCTTGATACCCCAAGTGTCGGGTGATGCTTTCTTT	CASSLIPQVSGDAFF
-	TRBD2	TRBJ2-3	TRBV7-9	TGTGCCAGCAGCTCCGGACTAGCGGGGGCGGCAGATACGCAGTATTTT	CASSSGLAGAADTQYF
-	TRBD1	TRBJ1-6	TRBV9	TGTGCCAGCAGCGGTGGGACAGGAGAGAATTCACCCCTCCACTTT	CASSGGTGENSPLHF
-	TRBD2	TRBJ2-1	TRBV10-3	TGTGCCATCAGTGAGGAGGGACTAGCGGGAGGCAATGAGCAGTTCTTC	CAISEEGLAGGNEQFF
few	TRBD1	TRBJ1-1	TRBV19	TGTGCCAGTAGCCGCCGACAGGGCGGGACTGAAGCTTTCTTT	CASSRRQGGTEAFF
-	TRBD1	TRBJ1-2	TRBV5-1	TGCGCCAGCAGCCGCCGGACAGGGGCGACCGATGGCTACACCTTC	CASSRRTGATDGYTF
-	-	TRBJ1-5	TRBV19	TGTGCCAGTAGTATTTACCAGGAACAGCCCCAGCATTTT	CASSIYQEQPQHF
few	TRBD1	TRBJ1-4	TRBV30	TGTGCCTGGAGTGGGACAGGGGTTGAAAAACTGTTTTTT	CAWSGTGVEKLFF
-	-	TRBJ2-7	TRBV6-6	TGTGCCAGCAGTTACTCGAGGGGGGGGCTCGAGCAGTACTTC	CASSYSRGGLEQYF
-	-	TRBJ2-2	TRBV10-3	TGTGCCATCAGTCAAGCTGGAGTGGCCGGGGAGCTGTTTTTT	CAISQAGVAGELFF
-	TRBD1	TRBJ1-1	TRBV29-1	TGCAGCGGCGGGACAGGGGGCACTGAAGCTTTCTTT	CSGGTGGTEAFF
-	TRBD1	TRBJ1-4	TRBV7-9	TGTGCCAGCAGCCCCGGACAGGTGGCAACTAATGAAAAACTGTTTTTT	CASSPGQVATNEKLFF
-	-	TRBJ2-6	TRBV9	TGTGCCAGCAGCGGGGCTAAGTCTGGGGCCAACGTCCTGACTTTC	CASSGAKSGANVLTF
once	-	TRBJ2-1	TRBV4-1	TGCGCCAGCAGCCCCGCGGCGGCCGCGGGATACAATGAGCAGTTCTTC	CASSPAAAAGYNEQFF
-	TRBD2	TRBJ2-4	TRBV30	TGTGCCTGGGATCGGACTAGCGGGGACATTCAGTACTTC	CAWDRTSGDIQYF
-	TRBD2	TRBJ2-2	TRBV4-2	TGTGCCAGCGGCCGTGGCCCAGCGGGGGGAACCGGGGAGCTGTTTTTT	CASGRGPAGGTGELFF
-	TRBD2	TRBJ2-7	TRBV28	TGTGCCAGCAGTTTCCCTCCCCTTAGCGGGTGGTCCTACGAGCAGTACTTC	CASSFPPLSGWSYEQYF